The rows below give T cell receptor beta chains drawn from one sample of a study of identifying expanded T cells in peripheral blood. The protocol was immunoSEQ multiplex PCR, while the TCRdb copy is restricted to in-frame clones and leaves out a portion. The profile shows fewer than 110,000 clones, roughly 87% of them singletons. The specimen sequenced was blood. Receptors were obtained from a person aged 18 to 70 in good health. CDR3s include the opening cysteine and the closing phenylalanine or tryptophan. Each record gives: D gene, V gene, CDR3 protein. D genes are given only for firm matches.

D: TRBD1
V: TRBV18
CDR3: CASSPRTGIVHQPQHF

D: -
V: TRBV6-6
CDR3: CASTAGADTDTQYF

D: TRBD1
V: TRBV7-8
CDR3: CASSLRDSSTDTQYF

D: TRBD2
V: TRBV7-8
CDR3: CASSGKGRLAVLTQYF

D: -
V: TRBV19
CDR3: CASTVGSGGAGQPQHF

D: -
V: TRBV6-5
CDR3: CASSYSVRLNTEAFF

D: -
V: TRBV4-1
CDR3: CASSQGPNQGSNVLTF

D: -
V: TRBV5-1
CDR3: CASSLVARGGTDTQYF

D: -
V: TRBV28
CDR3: CASSPPGTSAYEQYF

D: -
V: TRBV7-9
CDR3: CASSGAGLYNEQFF

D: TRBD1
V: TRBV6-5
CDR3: CASSWDSLLDNEQFF

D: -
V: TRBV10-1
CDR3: CASSEAGLTSEQFF

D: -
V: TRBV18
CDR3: CASSPGQNPYGYTF

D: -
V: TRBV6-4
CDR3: CASSDSSRVHNEQFF

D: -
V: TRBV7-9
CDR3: CASSLVIPRTSLLVHEQFF

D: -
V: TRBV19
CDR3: CASSLQYAPTATQPQHF

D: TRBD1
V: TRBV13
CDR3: CASSQNDRAGQPQHF

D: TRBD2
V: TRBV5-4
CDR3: CASSTGTSGGTGDTQYF

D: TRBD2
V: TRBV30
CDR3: CAYLGGGIQETQYF

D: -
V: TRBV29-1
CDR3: CSVFAQASQETQYF

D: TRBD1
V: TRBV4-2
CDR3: CASSQDRTGSNTQYF

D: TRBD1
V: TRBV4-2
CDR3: CASSQAQMRGTGEYYGYTF